These T cell receptor beta chains were read from a single sample in a study of regulatory T cells in long-lasting Graves disease. From the multiplex PCR reads, TCRdb called clonotypes with MiXCR, one entry per CDR3 protein. The table shows 400,000 to 500,000 distinct CDR3 sequences, with about 15% occurring only once. This same sample was also part of a study on T cells in Graves' hyperthyroidism and ophthalmopathy.

The sequencing here drew on peripheral blood mononuclear cells (PBMCs), taken at new diagnosis, from a patient treated with antithyroid drugs. These receptors were taken from a woman aged 40 to 49 with Graves disease. CDR3s include the opening cysteine and the closing phenylalanine or tryptophan. The order of the fields is clone size, J gene, D gene, V gene, CDR3 protein, CDR3 DNA. D genes are given only for firm matches. Size values are once, few and many counts, or a class for expanded clones, and some rows have none.

size: many
J: TRBJ1-2
D: -
V: TRBV10-3
CDR3: CAISDPKTNYGYTF
DNA: TGTGCCATCAGTGACCCTAAGACTAACTATGGCTACACCTTC

size: few
J: TRBJ2-7
D: -
V: TRBV13
CDR3: CASTGGGRPFEQYF
DNA: TGTGCCAGCACCGGGGGTGGGAGGCCCTTTGAGCAGTACTTC

size: -
J: TRBJ1-4
D: -
V: TRBV4-1
CDR3: CASSQGHQHIMKRLFF
DNA: TGCGCCAGCAGCCAAGGACACCAACATATAATGAAAAGGCTGTTTTTT

size: many
J: TRBJ2-7
D: -
V: TRBV28
CDR3: CASFGRSYEQYF
DNA: TGTGCCAGCTTCGGAAGATCCTACGAGCAGTACTTC

size: few
J: TRBJ1-2
D: TRBD1
V: TRBV6-1
CDR3: CASSTRQGNYGYTF
DNA: TGTGCCAGCAGTACCCGACAGGGGAACTATGGCTACACCTTC

size: -
J: TRBJ2-3
D: TRBD1
V: TRBV7-2
CDR3: CASSLEQGATDTQYF
DNA: TGTGCCAGCAGCTTAGAACAGGGGGCCACAGATACGCAGTATTTT

size: many
J: TRBJ2-1
D: -
V: TRBV12-3/TRBV12-4
CDR3: CASRLGGGYYNEQFF
DNA: TGTGCCAGCAGGCTTGGAGGGGGGTATTACAATGAGCAGTTCTTC

size: many
J: TRBJ2-6
D: -
V: TRBV2
CDR3: CASSEALYRDILSSGANVLTF
DNA: TGTGCCAGCAGTGAAGCGCTATACCGGGACATCCTATCCTCTGGGGCCAACGTCCTAACTTTC

size: few
J: TRBJ2-7
D: -
V: TRBV27
CDR3: CATGISYEQYF
DNA: TGTGCCACGGGAATTTCCTACGAGCAGTACTTC

size: many
J: TRBJ2-5
D: TRBD1
V: TRBV10-3
CDR3: CAIRTGDQETQYF
DNA: TGTGCCATCAGGACAGGGGACCAAGAGACCCAGTACTTC

size: many
J: TRBJ1-1
D: TRBD1
V: TRBV10-3
CDR3: CAITRDRTNTEAFF
DNA: TGTGCCATCACCAGGGACAGAACGAACACTGAAGCTTTCTTT

size: few
J: TRBJ2-7
D: -
V: TRBV27
CDR3: CASSSPQRDYEQYF
DNA: TGTGCCAGCAGTTCTCCTCAACGGGACTACGAGCAGTACTTC

size: -
J: TRBJ1-1
D: TRBD1
V: TRBV6-2/TRBV6-3
CDR3: CASTIGQGAGTKAFF
DNA: TGTGCCAGCACCATCGGGCAGGGGGCGGGCACTAAAGCTTTCTTT

size: many
J: TRBJ1-1
D: TRBD1
V: TRBV5-5
CDR3: CASSLVLGQGYTEAFF
DNA: TGTGCCAGCAGCTTGGTCCTGGGACAGGGGTACACTGAAGCTTTCTTT

size: many
J: TRBJ1-2
D: TRBD1
V: TRBV6-1
CDR3: CASSPGTGGDRFYGYTF
DNA: TGTGCCAGCAGTCCAGGGACAGGGGGCGATCGGTTCTATGGCTACACCTTC

size: many
J: TRBJ1-1
D: TRBD1
V: TRBV9
CDR3: CASSVVGQIGGTEAFF
DNA: TGTGCCAGCAGCGTAGTGGGACAGATTGGTGGGACTGAAGCTTTCTTT

size: many
J: TRBJ1-5
D: -
V: TRBV6-2/TRBV6-3
CDR3: CASRVSGDSNQPQHF
DNA: TGTGCCAGCAGAGTCTCGGGGGATAGCAATCAGCCCCAGCATTTT

size: many
J: TRBJ1-1
D: -
V: TRBV2
CDR3: CASMENTEAFF
DNA: TGTGCCAGCATGGAGAACACTGAAGCTTTCTTT

size: many
J: TRBJ1-4
D: -
V: TRBV13
CDR3: CASSWGADEKLFF
DNA: TGTGCCAGCAGCTGGGGCGCGGATGAAAAACTGTTTTTT

size: many
J: TRBJ2-7
D: -
V: TRBV28
CDR3: CASTNRDSYEQYF
DNA: TGTGCCAGCACAAACAGGGACTCCTACGAGCAGTACTTC

size: few
J: TRBJ2-7
D: TRBD1
V: TRBV5-1
CDR3: CASSDPGQGAGEQYF
DNA: TGCGCCAGCTCCGACCCGGGACAGGGGGCGGGCGAGCAGTACTTC

size: many
J: TRBJ2-7
D: TRBD1
V: TRBV19
CDR3: CASSQTGVNHEQYF
DNA: TGTGCCAGTAGCCAGACAGGGGTTAATCACGAGCAGTACTTC

size: many
J: TRBJ2-7
D: -
V: TRBV27
CDR3: CASSLSGTAYYEQYF
DNA: TGTGCCAGCAGTTTATCCGGGACGGCCTACTACGAGCAGTACTTC

size: few
J: TRBJ1-4
D: -
V: TRBV19
CDR3: CASSTGPMEEKLFF
DNA: TGTGCCAGTAGTACGGGCCCTATGGAGGAAAAACTGTTTTTT

size: many
J: TRBJ2-3
D: TRBD2
V: TRBV12-3/TRBV12-4
CDR3: CASSSTRGGRDSGTRDTQYF
DNA: TGTGCCAGCAGTTCCACGAGGGGAGGGAGGGATAGCGGGACCCGGGATACGCAGTATTTT

size: many
J: TRBJ2-5
D: TRBD2
V: TRBV7-9
CDR3: CASSRTSGRGETQYF
DNA: TGTGCCAGCAGCCGGACTAGCGGGAGAGGAGAGACCCAGTACTTC